This T cell receptor beta chain came from a study of vaccination and CD4 T cells after COVID-19. Study context: The stimulus for the cells was overlapping spike peptides derived from SARS-CoV-2, HCoV-NL63, HCoV-OC43 and HCoV-229E.

In its sample, this clonotype was seen once. Its specificity is not known. V was trimmed by 2 bases and J by 4 bases, leaving 16 bases between them. This CDR3 is built from 16 residues. Treatment given: approximately nine-day PBMC culture with coronavirus spike peptide pools or control peptides (ViraFEST assay). ViraFEST stimulated the growth of antigen-specific T cells using peptide pools and subsequently profiled their TCRs by sequencing. March to December 2020 was the span of positive PCR dates, which predated US Alpha, Beta and Delta variants. With the Oncomine TCR Beta short-read assay, DNA from cultured CD4+ T cells was sequenced. The genomic DNA was obtained from cultured CD4+ T cells by extraction with the QIAamp micro DNA kit. MiXCR, applied by TCRdb to the PCR reads, yields one record per CDR3 protein. Among thousands of distinct CDR3 sequences listed, 25% to 40% were seen once.

J is TRBJ1-3 and V is TRBV5-3; D not certain. TRBV5-3 is treated as an ORF (open reading frame) with a function not yet certain. The sequence was collected from a human donor who had recovered from COVID-19. The material sequenced was CD4+ T cells from blood, cultured in vitro. Here the CDR3 DNA reads TGTGCCAGAAGCTTATCTGGGGTAGAAGGAGGAAACACCATATATTTT. It encodes CARSLSGVEGGNTIYF.